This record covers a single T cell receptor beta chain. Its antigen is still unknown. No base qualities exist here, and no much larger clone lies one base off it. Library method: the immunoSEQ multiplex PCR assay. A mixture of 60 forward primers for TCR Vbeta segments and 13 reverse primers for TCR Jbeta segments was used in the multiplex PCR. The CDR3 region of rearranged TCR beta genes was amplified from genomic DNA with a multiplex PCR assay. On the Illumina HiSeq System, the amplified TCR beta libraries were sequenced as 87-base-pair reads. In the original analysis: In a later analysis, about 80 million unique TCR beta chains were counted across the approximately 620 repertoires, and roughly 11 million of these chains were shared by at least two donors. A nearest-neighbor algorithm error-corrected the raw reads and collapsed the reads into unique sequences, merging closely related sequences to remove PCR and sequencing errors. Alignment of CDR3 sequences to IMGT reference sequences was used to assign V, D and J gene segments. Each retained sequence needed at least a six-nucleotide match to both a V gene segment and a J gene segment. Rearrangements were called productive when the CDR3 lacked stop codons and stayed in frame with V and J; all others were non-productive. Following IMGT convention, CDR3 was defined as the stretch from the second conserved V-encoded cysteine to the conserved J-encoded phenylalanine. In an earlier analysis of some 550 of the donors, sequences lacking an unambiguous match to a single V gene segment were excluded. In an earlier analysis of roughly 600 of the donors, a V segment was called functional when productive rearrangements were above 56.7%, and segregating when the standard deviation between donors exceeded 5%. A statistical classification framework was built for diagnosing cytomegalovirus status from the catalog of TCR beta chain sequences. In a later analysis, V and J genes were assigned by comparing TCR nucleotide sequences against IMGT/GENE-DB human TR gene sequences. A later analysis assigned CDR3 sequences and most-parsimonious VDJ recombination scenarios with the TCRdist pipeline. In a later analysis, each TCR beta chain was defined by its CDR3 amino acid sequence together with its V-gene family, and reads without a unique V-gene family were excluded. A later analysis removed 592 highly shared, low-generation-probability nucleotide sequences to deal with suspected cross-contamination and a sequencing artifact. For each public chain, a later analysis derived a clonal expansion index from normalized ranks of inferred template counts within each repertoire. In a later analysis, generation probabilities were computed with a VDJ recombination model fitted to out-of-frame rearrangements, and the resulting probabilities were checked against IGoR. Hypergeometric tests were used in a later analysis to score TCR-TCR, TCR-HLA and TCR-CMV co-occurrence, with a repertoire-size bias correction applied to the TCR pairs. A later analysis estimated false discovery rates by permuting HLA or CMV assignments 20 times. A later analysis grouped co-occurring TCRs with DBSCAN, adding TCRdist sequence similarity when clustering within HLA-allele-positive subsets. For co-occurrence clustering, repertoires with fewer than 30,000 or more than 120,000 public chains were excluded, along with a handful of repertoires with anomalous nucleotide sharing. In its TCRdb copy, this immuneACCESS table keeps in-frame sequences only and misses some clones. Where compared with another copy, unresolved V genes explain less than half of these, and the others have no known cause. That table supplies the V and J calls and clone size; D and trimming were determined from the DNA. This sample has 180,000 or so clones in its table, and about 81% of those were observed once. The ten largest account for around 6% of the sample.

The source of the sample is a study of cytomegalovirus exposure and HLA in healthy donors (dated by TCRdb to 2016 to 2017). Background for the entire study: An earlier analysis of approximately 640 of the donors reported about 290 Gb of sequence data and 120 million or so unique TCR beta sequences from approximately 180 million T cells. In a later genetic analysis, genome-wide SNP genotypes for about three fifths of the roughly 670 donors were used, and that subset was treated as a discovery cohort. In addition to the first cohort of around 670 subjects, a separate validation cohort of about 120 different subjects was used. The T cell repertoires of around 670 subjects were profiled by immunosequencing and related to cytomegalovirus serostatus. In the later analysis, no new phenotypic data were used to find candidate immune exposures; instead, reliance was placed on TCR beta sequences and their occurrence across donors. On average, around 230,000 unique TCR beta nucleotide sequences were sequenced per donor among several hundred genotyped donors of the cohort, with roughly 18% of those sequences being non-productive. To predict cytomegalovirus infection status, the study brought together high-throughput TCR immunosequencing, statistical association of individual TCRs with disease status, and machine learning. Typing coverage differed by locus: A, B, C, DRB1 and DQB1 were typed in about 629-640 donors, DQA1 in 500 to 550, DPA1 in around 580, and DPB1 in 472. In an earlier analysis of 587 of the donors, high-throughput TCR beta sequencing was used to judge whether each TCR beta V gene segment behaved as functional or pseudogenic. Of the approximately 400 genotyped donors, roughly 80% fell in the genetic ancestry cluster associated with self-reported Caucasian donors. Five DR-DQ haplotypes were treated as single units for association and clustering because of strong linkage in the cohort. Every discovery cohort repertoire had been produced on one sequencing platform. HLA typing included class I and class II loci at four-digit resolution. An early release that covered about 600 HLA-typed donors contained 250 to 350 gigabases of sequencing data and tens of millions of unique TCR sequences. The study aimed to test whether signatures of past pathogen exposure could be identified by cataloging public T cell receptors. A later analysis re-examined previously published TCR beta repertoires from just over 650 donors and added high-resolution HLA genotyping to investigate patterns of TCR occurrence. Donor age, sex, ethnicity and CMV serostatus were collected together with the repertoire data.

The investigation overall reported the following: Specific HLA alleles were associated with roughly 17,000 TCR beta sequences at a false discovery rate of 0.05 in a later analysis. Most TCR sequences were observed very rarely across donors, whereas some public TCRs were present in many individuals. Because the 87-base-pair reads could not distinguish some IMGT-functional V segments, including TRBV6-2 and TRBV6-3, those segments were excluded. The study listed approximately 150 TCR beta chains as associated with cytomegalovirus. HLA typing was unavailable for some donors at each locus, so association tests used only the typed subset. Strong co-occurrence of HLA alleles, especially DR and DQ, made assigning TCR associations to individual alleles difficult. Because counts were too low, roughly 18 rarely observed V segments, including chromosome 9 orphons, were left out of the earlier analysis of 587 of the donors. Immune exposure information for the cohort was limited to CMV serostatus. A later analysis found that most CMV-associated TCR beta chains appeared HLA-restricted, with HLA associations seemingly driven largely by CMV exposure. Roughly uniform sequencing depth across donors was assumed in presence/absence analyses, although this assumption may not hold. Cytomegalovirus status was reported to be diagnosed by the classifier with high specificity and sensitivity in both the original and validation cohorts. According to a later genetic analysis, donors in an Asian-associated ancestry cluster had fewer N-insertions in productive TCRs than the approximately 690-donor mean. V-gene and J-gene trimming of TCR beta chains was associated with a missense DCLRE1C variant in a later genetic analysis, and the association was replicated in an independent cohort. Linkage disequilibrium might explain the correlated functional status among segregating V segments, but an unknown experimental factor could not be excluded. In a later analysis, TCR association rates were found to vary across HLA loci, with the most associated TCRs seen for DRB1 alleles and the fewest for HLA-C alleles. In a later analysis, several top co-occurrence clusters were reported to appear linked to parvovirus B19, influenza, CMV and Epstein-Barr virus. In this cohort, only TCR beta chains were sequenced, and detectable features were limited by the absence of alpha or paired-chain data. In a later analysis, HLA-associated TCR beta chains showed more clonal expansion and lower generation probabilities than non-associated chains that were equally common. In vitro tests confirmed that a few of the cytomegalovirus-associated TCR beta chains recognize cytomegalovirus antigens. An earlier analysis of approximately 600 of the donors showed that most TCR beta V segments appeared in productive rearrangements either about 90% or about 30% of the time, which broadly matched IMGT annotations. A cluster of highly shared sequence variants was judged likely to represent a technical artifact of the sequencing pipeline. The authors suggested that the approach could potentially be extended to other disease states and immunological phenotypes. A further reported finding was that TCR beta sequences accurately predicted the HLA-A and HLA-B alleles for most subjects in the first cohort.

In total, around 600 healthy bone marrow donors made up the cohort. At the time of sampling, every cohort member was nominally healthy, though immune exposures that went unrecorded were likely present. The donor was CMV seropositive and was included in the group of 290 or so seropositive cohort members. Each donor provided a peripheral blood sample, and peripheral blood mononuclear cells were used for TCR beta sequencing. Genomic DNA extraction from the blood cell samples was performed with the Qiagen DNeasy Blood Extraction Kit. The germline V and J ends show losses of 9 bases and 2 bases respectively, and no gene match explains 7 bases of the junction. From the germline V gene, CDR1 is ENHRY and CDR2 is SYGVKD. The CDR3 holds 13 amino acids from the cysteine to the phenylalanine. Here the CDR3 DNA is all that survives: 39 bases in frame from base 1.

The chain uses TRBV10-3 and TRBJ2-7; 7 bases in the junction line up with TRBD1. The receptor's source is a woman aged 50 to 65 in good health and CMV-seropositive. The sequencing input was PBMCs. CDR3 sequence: CAIRSGGPYEQYF. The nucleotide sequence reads TGTGCCATACGATCAGGGGGACCCTACGAGCAGTACTTC.